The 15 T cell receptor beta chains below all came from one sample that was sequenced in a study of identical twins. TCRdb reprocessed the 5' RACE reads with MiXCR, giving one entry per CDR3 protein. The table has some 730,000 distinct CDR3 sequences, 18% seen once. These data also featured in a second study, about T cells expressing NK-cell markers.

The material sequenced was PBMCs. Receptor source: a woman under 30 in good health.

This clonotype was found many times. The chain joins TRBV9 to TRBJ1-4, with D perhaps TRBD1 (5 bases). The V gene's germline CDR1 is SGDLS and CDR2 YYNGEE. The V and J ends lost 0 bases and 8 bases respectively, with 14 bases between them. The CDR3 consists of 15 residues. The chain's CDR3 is CASSVDGRVREKLFF. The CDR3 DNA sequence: TGTGCCAGCAGCGTAGACGGCAGGGTCAGGGAAAAACTGTTTTTT. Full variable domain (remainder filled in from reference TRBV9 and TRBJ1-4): DSGVTQTPKHLITATGQRVTLRCSPRSGDLSVYWYQQSLDQGLQFLIQYYNGEERAKGNILERFSAQQFPDLHSELNLSSLELGDSALYFCASSVDGRVREKLFFGSGTQLSVL.

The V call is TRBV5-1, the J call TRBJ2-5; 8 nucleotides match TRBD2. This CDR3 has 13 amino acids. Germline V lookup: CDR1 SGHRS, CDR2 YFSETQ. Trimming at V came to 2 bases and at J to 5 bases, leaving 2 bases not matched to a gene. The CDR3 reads CASSFAGGETQYF. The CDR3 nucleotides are TGCGCCAGCAGCTTTGCGGGGGGCGAGACCCAGTACTTC.

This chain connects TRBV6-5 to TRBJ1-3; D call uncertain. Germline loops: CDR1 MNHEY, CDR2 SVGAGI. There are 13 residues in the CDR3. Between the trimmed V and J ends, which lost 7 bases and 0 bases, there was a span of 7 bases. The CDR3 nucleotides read TGTGCCAGCAATTGGAGCTCTGGAAACACCATATATTTT. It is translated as CASNWSSGNTIYF.

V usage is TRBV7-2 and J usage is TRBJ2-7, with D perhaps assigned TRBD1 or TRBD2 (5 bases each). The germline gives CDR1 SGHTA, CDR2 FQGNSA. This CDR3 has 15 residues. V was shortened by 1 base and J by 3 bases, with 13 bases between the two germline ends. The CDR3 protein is CASSLGTSRGYEQYF. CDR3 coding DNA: TGTGCCAGCAGCTTAGGGACATCGAGGGGCTACGAGCAGTACTTC.

The CDR3 region has the DNA TGTGCCAGCAGCTTAGCGAAAGCAAACGAGCAGTACTTC. It is translated as CASSLAKANEQYF. The chain is built from TRBV7-6 and TRBJ2-7; D is unclear. Trimming cost V 0 bases and J 5 bases, with 8 bases left between them. The CDR3 has 13 amino acids. Germline assignment: CDR1 SGHVS and CDR2 FNYEAQ. Combining the CDR3 with reference TRBV7-6 and TRBJ2-7 gives the whole variable domain GAGVSQSPRYKVTKRGQDVALRCDPISGHVSLYWYRQALGQGPEFLTYFNYEAQQDKSGLPNDRFSAERPEGSISTLTIQRTEQRDSAMYRCASSLAKANEQYFGPGTRLTVT.

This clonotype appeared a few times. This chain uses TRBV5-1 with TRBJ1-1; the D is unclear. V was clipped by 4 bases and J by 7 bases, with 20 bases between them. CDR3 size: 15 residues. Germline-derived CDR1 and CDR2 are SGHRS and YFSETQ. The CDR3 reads CASSLGIDVDGEAFF. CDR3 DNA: TGCGCCAGCAGCCTCGGCATTGACGTGGATGGTGAAGCTTTCTTT.

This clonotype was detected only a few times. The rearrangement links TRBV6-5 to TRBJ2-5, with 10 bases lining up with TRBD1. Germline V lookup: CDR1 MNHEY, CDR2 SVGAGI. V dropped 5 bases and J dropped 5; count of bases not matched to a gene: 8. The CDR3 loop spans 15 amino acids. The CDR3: CASSHRDRGGETQYF. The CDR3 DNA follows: TGTGCCAGCAGTCACCGGGACAGGGGAGGGGAGACCCAGTACTTC.

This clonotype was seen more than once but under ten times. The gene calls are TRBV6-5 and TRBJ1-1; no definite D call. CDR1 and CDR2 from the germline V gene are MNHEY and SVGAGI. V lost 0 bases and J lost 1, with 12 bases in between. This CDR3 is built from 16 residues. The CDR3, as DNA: TGTGCCAGCAGTTACTCCCAACGAAACAAGAACACTGAAGCTTTCTTT. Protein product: CASSYSQRNKNTEAFF.

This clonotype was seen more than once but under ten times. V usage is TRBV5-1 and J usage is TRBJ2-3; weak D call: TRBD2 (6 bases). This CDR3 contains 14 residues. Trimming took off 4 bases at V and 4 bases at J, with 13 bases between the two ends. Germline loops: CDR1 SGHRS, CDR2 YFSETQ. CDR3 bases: TGCGCCAGCAGCGTGACTAGATTGCCAGATACGCAGTATTTT. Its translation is CASSVTRLPDTQYF.

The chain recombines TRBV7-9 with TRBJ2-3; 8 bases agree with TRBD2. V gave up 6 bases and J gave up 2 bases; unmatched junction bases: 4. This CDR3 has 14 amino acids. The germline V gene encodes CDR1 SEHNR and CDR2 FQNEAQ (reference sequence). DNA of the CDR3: TGTGCCAGCAGGCCGGGGGGGCACACAGATACGCAGTATTTT. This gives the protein CASRPGGHTDTQYF.

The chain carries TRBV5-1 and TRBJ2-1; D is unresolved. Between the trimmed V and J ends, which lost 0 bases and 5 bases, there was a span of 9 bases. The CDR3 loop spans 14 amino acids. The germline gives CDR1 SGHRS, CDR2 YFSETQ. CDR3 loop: CASSLAHSDNEQFF. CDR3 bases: TGCGCCAGCAGCTTGGCTCACAGTGACAATGAGCAGTTCTTC.

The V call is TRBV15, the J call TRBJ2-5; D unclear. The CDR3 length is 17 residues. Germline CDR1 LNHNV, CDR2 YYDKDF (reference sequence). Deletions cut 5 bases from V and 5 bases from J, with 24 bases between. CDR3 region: CATSGYGRTPFRETQYF. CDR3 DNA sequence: TGTGCCACCAGCGGATACGGACGGACGCCGTTTCGGGAGACCCAGTACTTC.

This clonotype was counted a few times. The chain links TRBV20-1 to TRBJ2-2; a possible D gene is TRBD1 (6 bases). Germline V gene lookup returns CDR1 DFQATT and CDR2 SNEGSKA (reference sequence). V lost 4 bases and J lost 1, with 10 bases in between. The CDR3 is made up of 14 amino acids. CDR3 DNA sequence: TGCAGTGCTAAAAAACAGGGGAACACCGGGGAGCTGTTTTTT. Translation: CSAKKQGNTGELFF.

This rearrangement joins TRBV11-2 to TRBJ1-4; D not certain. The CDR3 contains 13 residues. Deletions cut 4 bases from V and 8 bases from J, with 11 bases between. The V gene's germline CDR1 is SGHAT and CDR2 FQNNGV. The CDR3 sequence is CASSSRRAEKLFF. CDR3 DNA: TGTGCCAGCAGCTCCCGGAGGGCGGAAAAACTGTTTTTT.

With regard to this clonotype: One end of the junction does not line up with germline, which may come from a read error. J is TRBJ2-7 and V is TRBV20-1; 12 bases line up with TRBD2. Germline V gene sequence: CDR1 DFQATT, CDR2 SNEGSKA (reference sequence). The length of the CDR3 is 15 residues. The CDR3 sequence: CSVRTSGRRSYEQYF. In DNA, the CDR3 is TGCAGTGTTAGAACTAGCGGGAGGAGGTCCTACGAGCAGTACTTC.